These T cell receptor beta chains were read from a single sample in a study of blood T cell repertoires in COVID-19. Using immunoSEQ multiplex PCR, the repertoire was profiled, and TCRdb retains in-frame clones only, with some absent. The sample shows under 200,000 clones, roughly 84% of them seen only once. Sequenced sample: peripheral blood. All receptors derive from a man aged 50 to 60 with active or convalescent COVID-19. CDR3s include the opening cysteine and the closing phenylalanine or tryptophan. D genes are given only for firm matches. Rows may omit the clone size; those that give it use once, few, many or a size class.

clone size	V gene	D gene	J gene	CDR3 protein	CDR3 DNA
-	TRBV27	TRBD1	TRBJ2-1	CASSLSRNRGLEQFF	TGTGCCAGCAGTTTATCGAGGAACAGGGGCTTGGAGCAGTTCTTC
-	TRBV18	-	TRBJ1-3	CASSTGTLNGNTIYF	TGTGCCAGCTCCACCGGGACACTCAATGGAAACACCATATATTTT
-	TRBV4-1	TRBD1	TRBJ1-2	CASSQPTGKGGYTF	TGCGCCAGCAGCCAACCGACAGGGAAAGGTGGCTACACCTTC
few	TRBV6-5	TRBD1	TRBJ2-7	CASRLGQPYEQYF	TGTGCCAGCAGATTGGGACAGCCTTACGAGCAGTACTTC
-	TRBV7-3	TRBD1	TRBJ1-6	CASSSRGDSNSPLHF	TGTGCCAGCAGCTCCAGAGGGGACAGTAATTCACCCCTCCACTTT
-	TRBV7-7	TRBD1	TRBJ2-2	CASSPGQGNTGELFF	TGTGCTAGCAGCCCCGGACAGGGTAACACCGGGGAGCTGTTTTTT
-	TRBV9	TRBD1	TRBJ1-2	CASSASTGRYGYTF	TGTGCCAGCAGCGCATCGACAGGGAGATATGGCTACACCTTC
-	TRBV6-2/TRBV6-3	TRBD1	TRBJ2-3	CASSFRQGAKVTDTQYF	TGTGCCAGCAGTTTTAGACAGGGGGCTAAAGTCACAGATACGCAGTATTTT
-	TRBV29-1	TRBD1	TRBJ1-2	CSVRPGGGGYTF	TGCAGCGTTCGACCAGGGGGCGGTGGCTACACCTTC
-	TRBV5-1	-	TRBJ2-1	CASRSGGGGYNEQFF	TGCGCCAGCAGATCTGGGGGAGGGGGATACAATGAGCAGTTCTTC
-	TRBV3-1/TRBV3-2	TRBD2	TRBJ2-7	CASSQSGGLAGQYF	TGTGCCAGCAGCCAAAGTGGAGGACTAGCGGGACAGTACTTC
-	TRBV5-4	-	TRBJ1-2	CASSFGGVPYGYTF	TGTGCCAGCAGCTTTGGGGGCGTCCCCTATGGCTACACCTTC
-	TRBV28	TRBD1	TRBJ1-1	CASNLSGGPTEAFF	TGTGCCAGCAACTTATCAGGGGGCCCCACTGAAGCTTTCTTT
-	TRBV2	-	TRBJ1-5	CASSKRTARRVSNQPQHF	TGTGCCAGCAGTAAAAGGACGGCTCGGAGGGTGAGCAATCAGCCCCAGCATTTT
-	TRBV19	TRBD2	TRBJ2-2	CASSRKGLAGGTPLRTGELFF	TGTGCCAGTAGTAGGAAGGGACTAGCGGGAGGGACCCCCCTAAGGACCGGGGAGCTGTTTTTT
-	TRBV19	TRBD1	TRBJ1-2	CASSSYLTGGMSGYTF	TGTGCCAGTAGTTCCTATCTGACAGGGGGAATGAGCGGCTACACCTTC
-	TRBV11-3	TRBD2	TRBJ2-5	CASSLFAGDSETQYF	TGTGCCAGCAGCTTATTCGCGGGAGACTCAGAGACCCAGTACTTC
-	TRBV6-6	TRBD1	TRBJ1-5	CASSYQGQGGGQPQHF	TGTGCCAGCAGTTACCAGGGACAGGGGGGAGGTCAGCCCCAGCATTTT
-	TRBV19	TRBD1	TRBJ1-6	CASSNYRGNSPLHF	TGTGCCAGTAGTAATTACAGGGGTAATTCACCCCTCCACTTT
few	TRBV4-2	TRBD1	TRBJ2-3	CASSYRGDTQYF	TGTGCCAGCAGTTACAGGGGGGATACGCAGTATTTT
-	TRBV7-8	-	TRBJ2-1	CASSLRTPEQFF	TGTGCCAGCAGCCTGCGGACACCTGAGCAGTTCTTC
-	TRBV19	TRBD2	TRBJ2-7	CASSTPERDVYEQYF	TGTGCCAGTAGTACCCCTGAGCGGGATGTCTACGAGCAGTACTTC
-	TRBV7-2	-	TRBJ1-3	CASSLESTSGNTIYF	TGTGCCAGCAGCTTAGAGAGCACCTCTGGAAACACCATATATTTT
-	TRBV2	-	TRBJ1-3	CASSEYPTAFGNTIYF	TGTGCCAGCAGTGAATATCCGACAGCCTTCGGGAACACCATATATTTT
-	TRBV19	-	TRBJ1-5	CASSIVQLNQPQHF	TGTGCCAGTAGTATTGTGCAGTTAAATCAGCCCCAGCATTTT
few	TRBV7-9	-	TRBJ2-3	CASSLRLSTDTQYF	TGTGCCAGCAGCTTACGACTTTCCACAGATACGCAGTATTTT